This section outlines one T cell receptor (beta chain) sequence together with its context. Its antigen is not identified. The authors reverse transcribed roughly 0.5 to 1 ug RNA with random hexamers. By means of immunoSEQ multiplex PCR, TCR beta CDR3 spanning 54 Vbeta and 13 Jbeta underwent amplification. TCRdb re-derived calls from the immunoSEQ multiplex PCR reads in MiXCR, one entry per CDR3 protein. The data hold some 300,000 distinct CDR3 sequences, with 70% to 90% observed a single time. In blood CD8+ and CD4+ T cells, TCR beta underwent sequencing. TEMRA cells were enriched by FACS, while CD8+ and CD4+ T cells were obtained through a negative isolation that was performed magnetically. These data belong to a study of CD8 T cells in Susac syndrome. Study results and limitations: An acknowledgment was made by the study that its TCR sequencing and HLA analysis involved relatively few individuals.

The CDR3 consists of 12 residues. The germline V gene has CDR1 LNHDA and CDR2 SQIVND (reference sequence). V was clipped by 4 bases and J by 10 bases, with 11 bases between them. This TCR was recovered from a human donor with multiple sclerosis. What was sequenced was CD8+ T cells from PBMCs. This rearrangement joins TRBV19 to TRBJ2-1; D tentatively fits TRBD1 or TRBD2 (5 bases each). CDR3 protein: CASSTWGNEQFF. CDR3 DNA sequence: TGTGCCAGTAGTACCTGGGGGAACGAGCAGTTCTTC.